This T cell receptor beta chain is from a study of blood T cell repertoires in COVID-19. Study details: COVID-19 samples, acute and convalescent, were from the United States, Italy and Spain. T cells, B-cell-depleted T cells, or PBMCs provided the cDNA or gDNA that served as material.

The CDR3 runs 13 residues. Deletions cut 7 bases from V and 10 bases from J, with 14 bases between. Only in-frame clones appear in the TCRdb table, and some are missing; sequencing was by immunoSEQ multiplex PCR. The sample has fewer than 200,000 clones, approximately 85% seen once; the top ten hold about 8%. What was sequenced was peripheral blood. The sequence was obtained from a man aged 40-50 years who had recovered from COVID-19. The chain uses TRBV12-3 or TRBV12-4 and TRBJ1-6; D is ambiguous. CDR3 nucleotides: TGTGCCAGCAAGGAGGGTTGGGGATCACCCCTCCACTTT. Amino acids: CASKEGWGSPLHF.